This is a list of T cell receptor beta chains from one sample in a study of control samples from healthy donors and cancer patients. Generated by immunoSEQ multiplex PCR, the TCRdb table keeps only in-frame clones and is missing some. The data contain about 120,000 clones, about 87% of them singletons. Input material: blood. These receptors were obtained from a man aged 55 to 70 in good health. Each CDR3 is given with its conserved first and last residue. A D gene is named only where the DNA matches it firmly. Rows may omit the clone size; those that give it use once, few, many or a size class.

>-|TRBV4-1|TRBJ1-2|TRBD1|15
TGCGCCAGCAGCCAAGATGACAGGGGATTCTATGGCTACACCTTC
CASSQDDRGFYGYTF
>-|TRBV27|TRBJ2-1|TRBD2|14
TGTGCCAGCAGAGCGGGGGGCTCCTACAATGAGCAGTTCTTC
CASRAGGSYNEQFF
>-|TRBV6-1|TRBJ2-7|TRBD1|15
TGTGCCAGCAGTGATAGACAGGGGAGGAACTACGAGCAGTACTTC
CASSDRQGRNYEQYF
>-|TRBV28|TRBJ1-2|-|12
TGTGCTACCGGGGAAGCTCGGTATGGCTACACCTTC
CATGEARYGYTF
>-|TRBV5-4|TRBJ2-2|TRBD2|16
TGTGCCAGCAGCTTCGACGGGGGGAAGAACACCGGGGAGCTGTTTTTT
CASSFDGGKNTGELFF
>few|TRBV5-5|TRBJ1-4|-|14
TGTGCCAGCAGCTCGGGCCTAGCTAATGAAAAACTGTTTTTT
CASSSGLANEKLFF
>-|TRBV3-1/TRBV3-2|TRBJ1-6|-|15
TGTGCCAGCAGCTCTTTGTGGTCCTATAATTCACCCCTCCACTTT
CASSSLWSYNSPLHF
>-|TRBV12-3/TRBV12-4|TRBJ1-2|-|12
TGTGCCACCACGCTTCGGGGTAATGGCTACACCTTC
CATTLRGNGYTF
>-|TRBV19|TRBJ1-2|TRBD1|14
TGTGCCAGTAGTCCGACAGGGCTCAACTATGGCTACACCTTC
CASSPTGLNYGYTF
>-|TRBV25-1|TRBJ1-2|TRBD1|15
TGTGCCAGCAGGGGCCGGGACAGGGCCGGCTATGGCTACACCTTC
CASRGRDRAGYGYTF
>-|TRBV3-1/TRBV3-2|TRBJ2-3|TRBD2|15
TGTGCCAGCAGCCAAGGAGGGATATCGGGGACTAGAGTGGATTTT
CASSQGGISGTRVDF
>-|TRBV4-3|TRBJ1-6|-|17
TGCGCCAGCAGCCTTCAGCGACAGACAGGAGATGGGTCACCCCTCCACTTT
CASSLQRQTGDGSPLHF
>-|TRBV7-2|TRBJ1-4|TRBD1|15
TGTGCCAGCAGCTCGAGGACAGGGGGAGGTGAAAAACTGTTTTTT
CASSSRTGGGEKLFF
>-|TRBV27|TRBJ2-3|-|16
TGTGCCAGCAGTTCCCGGGCATCTCCCATCACAGATACGCAGTATTTT
CASSSRASPITDTQYF
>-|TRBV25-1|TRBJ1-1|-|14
TGTGCCAGCAGCCAACTACCGGGAAGCACTGAAGCTTTCTTT
CASSQLPGSTEAFF
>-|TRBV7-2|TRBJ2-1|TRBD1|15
TGTGCCAGCAGCTTCGACGGACAGGGCTACAATGAGCAGTTCTTC
CASSFDGQGYNEQFF
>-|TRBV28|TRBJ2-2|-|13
TGTGCCAGCACCGCATTGAACACCGGGGAGCTGTTTTTT
CASTALNTGELFF
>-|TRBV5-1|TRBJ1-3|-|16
TGCGCCAGCAGCTTAGTCGCAGGGTCAACTGGAAACACCATATATTTT
CASSLVAGSTGNTIYF
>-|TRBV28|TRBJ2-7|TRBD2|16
TGTGCCAGCAGTCCAGCGGCCGGGACTACGACCTACGAGCAGTACTTC
CASSPAAGTTTYEQYF
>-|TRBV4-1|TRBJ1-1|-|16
TGCGCCAGCAGCCAAGGGCCCGGGACAATGAACACTGAAGCTTTCTTT
CASSQGPGTMNTEAFF